These T cell receptor beta chains were read from a single sample in a study of beta chain features in type 1 diabetes. Profiling relied on immunoSEQ multiplex PCR, and the TCRdb table lists in-frame clones only, not all of them. The sample holds 250,000 or so clones, about a fifth seen once. Material for sequencing was naive CD4+ T cells from blood. Receptors were obtained from a woman aged 35 to 49 with type 1 diabetes. Each CDR3 is given with its conserved first and last residue. A D gene is named only where the DNA matches it firmly. The size field is filled for only some rows; it gives once, few, many or a size class.

CDR3: CASRQAGAQDTQYF
DNA: TGTGCCAGCAGACAAGCGGGGGCCCAAGATACGCAGTATTTT
V: TRBV27
D: TRBD2
size: NA
J: TRBJ2-3

CDR3: CSVVNRAMHTEAFF
DNA: TGCAGCGTTGTAAACAGGGCGATGCACACTGAAGCTTTCTTT
V: TRBV29-1
D: NA
size: NA
J: TRBJ1-1

CDR3: CASSARGAISGNTIYF
DNA: TGTGCCAGCAGTGCCAGAGGCGCCATCTCTGGAAACACCATATATTTT
V: TRBV7-9
D: NA
size: NA
J: TRBJ1-3

CDR3: CASSLAVNQPQHF
DNA: TGCGCCAGCAGCTTGGCAGTCAATCAGCCCCAGCATTTT
V: TRBV5-1
D: NA
size: NA
J: TRBJ1-5

CDR3: CASSSPGGNTGELFF
DNA: TGTGCCAGCAGTTCCCCCGGCGGGAACACCGGGGAGCTGTTTTTT
V: TRBV28
D: NA
size: few
J: TRBJ2-2

CDR3: CATSREKLAVEQFF
DNA: TGTGCCACCAGCAGAGAGAAATTAGCGGTTGAGCAGTTCTTC
V: TRBV15
D: NA
size: NA
J: TRBJ2-1

CDR3: CASSVGLLTDTQYF
DNA: TGTGCCAGCAGCGTCGGACTCCTGACAGATACGCAGTATTTT
V: TRBV9
D: NA
size: few
J: TRBJ2-3

CDR3: CASSRGPAGGPHEQYF
DNA: TGTGCCAGCAGTAGGGGTCCGGCGGGAGGGCCGCACGAGCAGTACTTC
V: TRBV25-1
D: TRBD2
size: few
J: TRBJ2-7

CDR3: CASSLSRSNNEQYF
DNA: TGTGCCAGCAGCTTATCCAGGTCCAACAACGAGCAGTACTTC
V: TRBV7-2
D: NA
size: NA
J: TRBJ2-7

CDR3: CASSVLGGLSYEQYF
DNA: TGTGCCAGCAGTGTGTTAGGGGGCCTCTCCTACGAGCAGTACTTC
V: TRBV2
D: TRBD1
size: NA
J: TRBJ2-7

CDR3: CASGRTGDEQFF
DNA: TGTGCCAGCGGCAGGACCGGGGATGAGCAGTTCTTC
V: TRBV28
D: NA
size: few
J: TRBJ2-1

CDR3: CASRHTGTSDAWEQYF
DNA: TGTGCCAGCAGACACACCGGGACTAGCGATGCTTGGGAGCAGTACTTC
V: TRBV5-4
D: TRBD2
size: NA
J: TRBJ2-7

CDR3: CASPREQGDTGELFF
DNA: TGTGCCAGCCCTCGGGAACAGGGCGACACCGGGGAGCTGTTTTTT
V: TRBV2
D: NA
size: few
J: TRBJ2-2

CDR3: CASRGQTTDTQYF
DNA: TGTGCCAGCCGAGGTCAGACGACAGATACGCAGTATTTT
V: TRBV28
D: NA
size: NA
J: TRBJ2-3

CDR3: CASRIRQGNDQPQHF
DNA: TGTGCCAGCAGAATACGACAGGGGAACGATCAGCCCCAGCATTTT
V: TRBV6-6
D: TRBD1
size: few
J: TRBJ1-5

CDR3: CASSSGQGIIDEQFF
DNA: TGTGCCAGCAGTTCTGGACAGGGCATAATCGATGAGCAGTTCTTC
V: TRBV28
D: TRBD1
size: few
J: TRBJ2-1

CDR3: CAWSGPHRGQLYEQYF
DNA: TGTGCCTGGAGTGGACCCCACCGGGGACAGCTCTACGAGCAGTACTTC
V: TRBV30
D: TRBD1
size: few
J: TRBJ2-7

CDR3: CASSPYSSYNEQFF
DNA: TGTGCCAGCTCACCGTATAGCTCCTACAATGAGCAGTTCTTC
V: TRBV18
D: NA
size: NA
J: TRBJ2-1

CDR3: CASSLTQGNTDTQYF
DNA: TGTGCCAGCAGCTTAACCCAGGGCAACACAGATACGCAGTATTTT
V: TRBV7-3
D: NA
size: few
J: TRBJ2-3

CDR3: CASTHRGTSGSTGELFF
DNA: TGTGCCAGCACTCATCGTGGGACTAGCGGGAGCACCGGGGAGCTGTTTTTT
V: TRBV9
D: TRBD2
size: NA
J: TRBJ2-2

CDR3: CASSLGQAITYEQYF
DNA: TGCGCCAGCAGCTTGGGCCAGGCAATTACCTACGAGCAGTACTTC
V: TRBV5-1
D: NA
size: few
J: TRBJ2-7

CDR3: CASSPHYSGANVLTF
DNA: TGTGCCAGCAGCCCCCACTACTCTGGGGCCAACGTCCTGACTTTC
V: TRBV7-9
D: NA
size: NA
J: TRBJ2-6

CDR3: CASSYVLLSSYEQYF
DNA: TGTGCCAGCAGTTACGTCCTCCTAAGCTCCTACGAGCAGTACTTC
V: TRBV28
D: NA
size: few
J: TRBJ2-7

CDR3: CAALSPGGNEKLFF
DNA: TGTGCCGCCCTATCGCCAGGGGGAAATGAAAAACTGTTTTTT
V: TRBV10-3
D: TRBD1
size: NA
J: TRBJ1-4

CDR3: CASSYPSVVHEQFF
DNA: TGTGCCAGCTCCTATCCTAGCGTAGTCCATGAGCAGTTCTTC
V: TRBV18
D: NA
size: NA
J: TRBJ2-1

CDR3: CATGHPVLGELFF
DNA: TGTGCCACCGGACACCCCGTTCTCGGGGAGCTGTTTTTT
V: TRBV19
D: NA
size: few
J: TRBJ2-2

CDR3: CASSPQGTLDNEQFF
DNA: TGTGCCAGCAGTCCCCAGGGGACGCTGGACAATGAGCAGTTCTTC
V: TRBV6-4
D: NA
size: NA
J: TRBJ2-1

CDR3: CASSSHPSSYNEQFF
DNA: TGTGCCAGCAGCTCACATCCTAGCTCCTACAATGAGCAGTTCTTC
V: TRBV11-1
D: NA
size: NA
J: TRBJ2-1

CDR3: CASSYPGQGASYTF
DNA: TGTGCCAGCAGCTATCCGGGACAGGGGGCTAGCTACACCTTC
V: TRBV7-2
D: TRBD1
size: few
J: TRBJ1-2

CDR3: CASRTGSISYEQYF
DNA: TGTGCCAGCAGGACAGGGTCCATCTCCTACGAGCAGTACTTC
V: TRBV2
D: TRBD1
size: few
J: TRBJ2-7

CDR3: CASSSSGTGNEQYF
DNA: TGTGCCAGCAGTTCTTCCGGGACAGGGAACGAGCAGTACTTC
V: TRBV7-9
D: TRBD1
size: NA
J: TRBJ2-7

CDR3: CASSLSGGADTQYF
DNA: TGTGCCAGCAGCTTGAGCGGGGGGGCAGATACGCAGTATTTT
V: TRBV5-4
D: TRBD2
size: NA
J: TRBJ2-3

CDR3: CASSEYSGGRGAYGYTF
DNA: TGTGCCAGCAGTGAATATTCTGGAGGCAGGGGTGCCTATGGCTACACCTTC
V: TRBV25-1
D: NA
size: few
J: TRBJ1-2

CDR3: CASSQEQSYGYTF
DNA: TGCGCCAGCAGCCAAGAACAGTCCTATGGCTACACCTTC
V: TRBV4-3
D: NA
size: NA
J: TRBJ1-2

CDR3: CASSPGGRGRDEQYF
DNA: TGTGCCAGCTCACCAGGGGGCAGGGGGCGCGACGAGCAGTACTTC
V: TRBV18
D: TRBD1
size: NA
J: TRBJ2-7

CDR3: CSVQGVTPEAFF
DNA: TGCAGCGTACAGGGGGTTACTCCTGAAGCTTTCTTT
V: TRBV29-1
D: TRBD1
size: few
J: TRBJ1-1

CDR3: CASSPPRAGGNIQYF
DNA: TGTGCCAGCAGCCCCCCCCGGGCCGGGGGGAACATTCAGTACTTC
V: TRBV7-2
D: TRBD2
size: few
J: TRBJ2-4

CDR3: CASSPRLVDTQYF
DNA: TGTGCCAGCAGCCCTCGATTAGTAGATACGCAGTATTTT
V: TRBV7-2
D: NA
size: few
J: TRBJ2-3

CDR3: CASITTPLNTEAFF
DNA: TGTGCCAGCATCACTACACCGTTGAACACTGAAGCTTTCTTT
V: TRBV7-2
D: NA
size: NA
J: TRBJ1-1

CDR3: CASSPGTGQNIQYF
DNA: TGTGCCAGCAGCCCTGGGACAGGGCAAAACATTCAGTACTTC
V: TRBV12-1
D: NA
size: NA
J: TRBJ2-4

CDR3: CASSPQGLNTEAFF
DNA: TGTGCCAGCAGCCCGCAGGGCTTGAACACTGAAGCTTTCTTT
V: TRBV7-2
D: NA
size: few
J: TRBJ1-1

CDR3: CASSVRSSGGTDTQYF
DNA: TGTGCCAGCAGCGTTCGCTCCTCGGGTGGTACAGATACGCAGTATTTT
V: TRBV9
D: NA
size: few
J: TRBJ2-3

CDR3: CASGGFPGDQPQHF
DNA: TGTGCCAGCGGCGGTTTCCCTGGCGATCAGCCCCAGCATTTT
V: TRBV19
D: NA
size: NA
J: TRBJ1-5

CDR3: CASSPEGARSITGELFF
DNA: TGTGCCAGCAGCCCCGAGGGGGCGCGGTCGATCACCGGGGAGCTGTTTTTT
V: TRBV9
D: TRBD1
size: NA
J: TRBJ2-2